A selection of T cell receptor beta chains follows, all from one sample in a study of regulatory T cells in long-lasting Graves disease. TCRdb recomputed calls from the multiplex PCR reads with MiXCR, one row per CDR3 protein. The sample shows more than 450,000 distinct CDR3 sequences, 12% of them seen only once. The sample was also reused in another study, on T cells in Graves' hyperthyroidism and ophthalmopathy.

The source material was peripheral blood mononuclear cells (PBMCs), sampled at new diagnosis, from a patient treated with antithyroid drugs. The origin of the receptors is a young woman with Graves disease. Both conserved end residues are part of each CDR3. Each record gives: clone size, V gene, J gene, D gene, CDR3 DNA, CDR3 protein. D genes are given only for firm matches. Size tells how often a clone was seen (once, few, many) or the class of an expanded clone, and some rows leave it out.

many,TRBV28,TRBJ2-2,TRBD2,TGTGCCAGCAGTTTACTAGCGGGAGCGAACACCGGGGAGCTGTTTTTT,CASSLLAGANTGELFF
-,TRBV27,TRBJ2-1,-,TGTGCCAGCAGTTTAGATCGACAGGCTAATGAGCAGTTCTTC,CASSLDRQANEQFF
-,TRBV28,TRBJ2-7,TRBD1,TGTGCCAGCAGTGACAGGGGTCTAAGGAACGAGCAGTACTTC,CASSDRGLRNEQYF
-,TRBV6-1,TRBJ1-2,TRBD1,TGTGCCAGCAGTCCAGGGGGATACGGGACACCTTATAACTATGGCTACACCTTC,CASSPGGYGTPYNYGYTF
-,TRBV7-2,TRBJ2-3,-,TGTGCCAGCAGCTTAGTCGTCCTGGAACCAGATACGCAGTATTTT,CASSLVVLEPDTQYF
-,TRBV28,TRBJ2-4,TRBD1,TGTGCCAGCAGTTTCCCGGGACAGGGAAGTATTCAGTACTTC,CASSFPGQGSIQYF
many,TRBV29-1,TRBJ1-1,-,TGCAGCGTTGAGCGGGGTGGGGCTTTCTTT,CSVERGGAFF
many,TRBV3-1,TRBJ2-7,TRBD2,TGTGCCAGCAGCGTCGGCACTAGCGGGGACGAGCAGTACTTC,CASSVGTSGDEQYF
-,TRBV7-2,TRBJ2-7,-,TGTGCCAGCAGCTTATCTTTTGGACTCTACGAGCAGTACTTC,CASSLSFGLYEQYF
-,TRBV15,TRBJ2-3,-,TGTGCCACCAGCAGATCCGGACTGGCCGATACGCAGTATTTT,CATSRSGLADTQYF
few,TRBV10-3,TRBJ2-1,-,TGTGCCATCAGGGGGGAGAGGTACAATGAGCAGTTCTTC,CAIRGERYNEQFF
many,TRBV29-1,TRBJ2-5,-,TGCAGCGCCCGAGTCCAGGGAGAAGAGACCCAGTACTTC,CSARVQGEETQYF
few,TRBV6-5,TRBJ1-5,TRBD1,TGTGCCAGCAGTTACTCAGGAGGGGGCGATCAGCCCCAGCATTTT,CASSYSGGGDQPQHF
many,TRBV29-1,TRBJ2-3,TRBD2,TGCAGCGTTGAGAAGATTCGGGCTAGCGGGAGTTGGACAGATACGCAGTATTTT,CSVEKIRASGSWTDTQYF
many,TRBV27,TRBJ1-2,-,TGTGCCAGCAAACTCGCGGCGGGGGGCGGCTACACCTTC,CASKLAAGGGYTF
few,TRBV4-3,TRBJ2-3,TRBD2,TGCGCCAGCAGCCACCGGACTAGCGGGAGGCCAGATACGCAGTATTTT,CASSHRTSGRPDTQYF
-,TRBV10-2,TRBJ1-4,TRBD1,TGCGCCAGCAGTCTAGACAGGGGGGCTAATGAAAAACTGTTTTTT,CASSLDRGANEKLFF
many,TRBV10-2,TRBJ1-1,-,TGCGCCAGCAGTGATGATTACGACACTGAAGCTTTCTTT,CASSDDYDTEAFF
many,TRBV20-1,TRBJ2-1,TRBD2,TGCAGTGCTACCGGACTAGCGGGTCCGGGGAATGAGCAGTTCTTC,CSATGLAGPGNEQFF
-,TRBV10-3,TRBJ1-1,-,TGTGCCATCAGATTTGGGAGTGAAACTGAAGCTTTCTTT,CAIRFGSETEAFF
-,TRBV20-1,TRBJ2-5,TRBD2,TGCAGTGCTAGAGAACGACTAGCGGAAGAGACCCAGTACTTC,CSARERLAEETQYF
-,TRBV11-2,TRBJ2-1,TRBD1,TGTGCCAGCAGAAACCTACAGGGGCCCCCGATCAATGAGCAGTTCTTC,CASRNLQGPPINEQFF